One and the same sample provided the 18 T cell receptor beta chains below, sequenced in a study of shared clonotypes between healthy human individuals. This table comes from immunoSEQ multiplex PCR, and its TCRdb copy is limited to in-frame clones, with some not included. This repertoire shows over 1.4 million clones, over 95% found once; its top ten account for approximately 1.2%. Sequencing was carried out using naive CD4+ T cells sorted from blood. Subset specified: CD45RA+ positively selected. These receptors originate from a man younger than 45 in good health.

CDR3 sequence (DNA): TGCGCCAGCAGCTGGAGCACAGGAAGCACAGATACGCAGTATTTT. Encoded protein: CASSWSTGSTDTQYF. The gene calls are TRBV5-1 and TRBJ2-3; D might be TRBD1 (5 bases). Germline V gene data show CDR1 as SGHRS and CDR2 as YFSETQ. V shed 3 bases and J shed 0 bases, with 11 bases lying between them. This CDR3 is 15 amino acids long.

The rearrangement joins TRBV27 to TRBJ2-7; D is possibly TRBD2 (6 bases). In germline, CDR1 is MNHEY, CDR2 SMNVEV (reference sequence). This CDR3 has 15 residues. Trimming stripped 5 bases from V and 7 bases from J, with 21 bases between. The CDR3 coding sequence is TGTGCCAGCAGTACGCCACCTGGAGGGCCGAGGGAGCAGTACTTC. Translation gives CASSTPPGGPREQYF.

Remarks on this clone: The sample has other DNA sequences that encode this CDR3 too. J is TRBJ1-5 and V is TRBV18; D uncertain. V lost 3 bases, J lost 3 bases, and 3 bases lay in between. CDR1 is KGHSH, CDR2 LQKENI, per germline. The CDR3 runs to 12 residues. The CDR3 DNA sequence: TGTGCCAGCTCACCTACCAATCAGCCCCAGCATTTT. As protein: CASSPTNQPQHF.

The chain employs TRBV5-1 and TRBJ2-2; D possibly corresponds to TRBD1 (5 bases). CDR1 is SGHRS and CDR2 is YFSETQ in the germline V gene. Trimming left V 4 bases short and J 6 bases short, with 13 bases between. The CDR3 covers 14 residues. The CDR3 sequence is CASSTTQEAGELFF. The CDR3 DNA reads TGCGCCAGCAGCACGACACAGGAAGCCGGGGAGCTGTTTTTT.

The chain uses TRBV7-9 and TRBJ2-1, with a tentative D call TRBD2 (5 bases). Germline V gene data show CDR1 as SEHNR and CDR2 as FQNEAQ (reference sequence). The CDR3 covers 14 residues. Between the trimmed V and J ends, which lost 1 base and 9 bases, there was a span of 13 bases. CDR3 DNA: TGTGCCAGCAGCTTAGTTGCTAGCTGGGGTGAGCAGTTCTTC. It specifies CASSLVASWGEQFF.

The chain recombines TRBV18 with TRBJ2-7; TRBD1 aligns across 7 bases. Losses at the gene ends were 5 bases for V and 2 bases for J; bases not matched to a gene: 6. The CDR3 is made up of 14 amino acids. Germline CDR1 is KGHSH and CDR2 is LQKENI. CDR3 protein: CASSSTGDPYEQYF. The CDR3 nucleotides are TGTGCCAGCTCATCCACAGGGGATCCCTACGAGCAGTACTTC.

The V gene is TRBV5-5, the J gene TRBJ2-7, with D unresolved. CDR1 and CDR2 from the germline V gene are SGHKS and YYEKEE (reference sequence). The CDR3 runs 8 residues. Here the CDR3 DNA reads TGTGCCAGCAGCCTGATCTGCGTC. Protein product: CASSLICV.

Comments on this clone: Other DNA sequences in this sample translate to the same CDR3. The chain combines TRBV28 with TRBJ2-7; 8 nucleotides match TRBD2. After removal of 9 bases from V and 4 bases from J, the junction contained 5 bases not matched to a gene. From germline, CDR1 is MDHEN and CDR2 SYDVKM. This CDR3 region has 12 residues. Here the CDR3 DNA reads TGTGCCAGTCGGGGGGGTTTATACGAGCAGTACTTC. Translating it yields CASRGGLYEQYF.

The CDR3 bases are TGTGCCAGCAGTTTAAGGTGGCATGGAAACACCATATATTTT. It yields the protein CASSLRWHGNTIYF. V and J are TRBV28 and TRBJ1-3; D is uncertain. Trimming left V 2 bases short and J 3 bases short, with 8 bases between. The CDR3 is 14 residues long. CDR1 is MDHEN and CDR2 is SYDVKM in the germline V gene. Complete variable domain (other parts from reference TRBV28 and TRBJ1-3): DVKVTQSSRYLVKRTGEKVFLECVQDMDHENMFWYRQDPGLGLRLIYFSYDVKMKEKGDIPEGYSVSREKKERFSLILESASTNQTSMYLCASSLRWHGNTIYFGEGSWLTVV.

CDR3 sequence reads: CASSLEVLGEQYF. The CDR3 DNA is TGCGCCAGCAGCTTGGAAGTTCTAGGCGAGCAGTACTTC. The chain employs TRBV5-1 and TRBJ2-7; unclear D gene. This CDR3 spans 13 amino acids. The V end was cut by 0 bases, the J end by 6 bases, with 10 bases between. Germline CDR1 reads SGHRS; CDR2 reads YFSETQ.

The chain recombines TRBV15 with TRBJ2-7, with 8 bases fitting TRBD2. J lost 1 base, V lost 0 bases, and 2 bases had no gene match. The CDR3 has 15 residues. Germline CDR1 reads LNHNV; CDR2 reads YYDKDF (reference sequence). CDR3: CATSRDGGVSYEQYF. In nucleotides, the CDR3 is TGTGCCACCAGCAGAGACGGGGGGGTATCCTACGAGCAGTACTTC.

The chain carries TRBV29-1 and TRBJ1-5; 7 nucleotides match TRBD1. The CDR3 spans 14 residues. In germline, CDR1 is SQVTM, CDR2 ANQGSEA. The junction had 9 bases not matched to a gene; V was cut back by 6 bases and J by 4 bases. CDR3 in amino acids: CSVATGVGNQPQHF. CDR3 bases: TGCAGCGTAGCAACAGGGGTTGGTAATCAGCCCCAGCATTTT.

The V and J genes are TRBV30 and TRBJ1-6; 11 bases align to TRBD1. CDR3 length: 16 residues. V was clipped by 0 bases and J by 5 bases; unmatched bases: 3. Germline-derived CDR1 and CDR2 are GTSNPN and SVGIG (reference sequence). In DNA form, the CDR3 reads TGTGCCTGGAGTGTAAGGGACAGGGGGAATAATTCACCCCTCCACTTT. Encoded protein: CAWSVRDRGNNSPLHF.

The genes are TRBV5-5 and TRBJ2-1; 9 bases line up with TRBD2. The V gene's germline CDR1 is SGHKS and CDR2 YYEKEE (reference sequence). This CDR3 is built from 13 residues. J was trimmed by 9 bases and V by 5 bases; bases with no gene match: 6. The chain's CDR3 is CASRPSGISEQFF. CDR3 nucleotide sequence: TGTGCCAGCAGGCCTAGCGGGATTAGTGAGCAGTTCTTC.

The V call is TRBV2, the J call TRBJ2-1; unclear D gene. Trimming pared 7 bases from V and 0 bases from J, leaving 13 bases between. CDR3 size: 15 residues. Germline assignment: CDR1 SNHLY and CDR2 FYNNEI. The DNA of the CDR3 is TGTGCCAGCAACTTTCCCCCGAGCTCCTACAATGAGCAGTTCTTC. Translation gives CASNFPPSSYNEQFF.

The CDR3 sequence is CASSGTAGGPTDTQYF. The CDR3 region has the DNA TGTGCCAGCAGCGGAACAGCGGGAGGGCCAACAGATACGCAGTATTTT. The V gene is TRBV9, the J gene TRBJ2-3; 10 positions agree with TRBD2. CDR3 size: 16 residues. The germline V gene encodes CDR1 SGDLS and CDR2 YYNGEE. V was clipped by 3 bases and J by 3 bases; unmatched bases: 7.

The rearrangement links TRBV5-4 to TRBJ2-3, with 11 bases aligning to TRBD2. The CDR3 has 16 residues. With V trimmed by 4 bases and J by 3 bases, 7 bases remained unmatched. CDR1 SGHNT and CDR2 YYREEE come from the germline V gene (reference sequence). The chain's CDR3 is CASSRLAGGVTDTQYF. CDR3 DNA sequence: TGTGCCAGCAGCCGTCTAGCGGGAGGCGTAACAGATACGCAGTATTTT.

The chain has TRBV27 and TRBJ2-1; 12 nucleotides match TRBD2. Germline lookup yields CDR1 MNHEY and CDR2 SMNVEV (reference sequence). V trimming: 5 bases; J trimming: 4 bases; junction bases outside the gene matches: 21. The length of the CDR3 is 21 residues. Here the CDR3 reads CASSMDRGRLLAGGSYNEQFF. The CDR3 DNA follows: TGTGCCAGCAGTATGGACAGGGGACGGCTTCTAGCGGGAGGGTCATACAATGAGCAGTTCTTC.